The rows below give T cell receptor beta chains drawn from one sample of a study of shared clonotypes between healthy human individuals. TCRdb keeps only in-frame clones here, not all; method: immunoSEQ multiplex PCR. The profile shows about 2 million clones, about 95% of them singletons. What was sequenced was naive CD8+ T cells sorted from blood. The receptors were sampled from a man between 18 and 29 years old in good health. CDR3s include the opening cysteine and the closing phenylalanine or tryptophan. A D gene is named only where the DNA matches it firmly.

D	V	J	CDR3
-	TRBV5-1	TRBJ2-3	CASSSDPRDTQYF
-	TRBV6-5	TRBJ1-2	CASSYGEGSDGYTF
-	TRBV30	TRBJ2-1	CAWSPPGLGYNEQFF
TRBD2	TRBV7-9	TRBJ2-5	CASSLGTSGQETQYF
-	TRBV5-1	TRBJ1-1	CASRYLNTEAFF
-	TRBV30	TRBJ1-1	CAWSVMSVGWIGTEAFF
-	TRBV7-9	TRBJ2-2	CASSLPKGAGANTGELFF
-	TRBV27	TRBJ2-7	CASSLYTPRDEQYF
-	TRBV13	TRBJ2-1	CASSSRGGYNEQFF
TRBD1	TRBV11-2	TRBJ2-2	CASSLAPDRAGRSTGELFF
TRBD1	TRBV30	TRBJ1-4	CAWSGTGGYEKLFF
-	TRBV9	TRBJ1-1	CASSVGDVSTEAFF
-	TRBV7-8	TRBJ1-5	CASSSLEGGVSNQPQHF
TRBD2	TRBV2	TRBJ2-3	CASSGTSGREGVGTQYF
TRBD2	TRBV11-2	TRBJ2-7	CASSFDGGYEQYF
-	TRBV15	TRBJ1-2	CATSHPGVLPRDGGYTF
-	TRBV6-5	TRBJ2-2	CASTSKPPGELFF
TRBD2	TRBV14	TRBJ2-5	CASSQGGSGETQYF
TRBD1	TRBV7-7	TRBJ2-2	CASSPGQGGELFF
TRBD2	TRBV4-1	TRBJ2-1	CASSLRLAGGPNEQFF
-	TRBV11-2	TRBJ1-2	CASSLVLGPRDPYGYTF
-	TRBV11-2	TRBJ2-7	CASSSSSQQYSYEQYF
TRBD1	TRBV25-1	TRBJ2-2	CASRRTGDTGELFF
TRBD1	TRBV19	TRBJ2-7	CASSEGDRVYEQYF
-	TRBV6-5	TRBJ1-2	CASSSTFDGYTF
-	TRBV28	TRBJ2-2	CASSFRAGAGIGGELFF
-	TRBV4-1	TRBJ1-2	CASSQMYGSGGYTF
-	TRBV9	TRBJ2-5	CASSVAGTGTQYF
-	TRBV5-6	TRBJ2-7	CASSFQGIYEQYF
TRBD2	TRBV10-2	TRBJ2-3	CASSSTSGLSTDTQYF
-	TRBV7-6	TRBJ2-3	CASSLVGHAPADTQYF
TRBD2	TRBV7-9	TRBJ2-7	CASSDSGRSYEQYF
TRBD1	TRBV27	TRBJ2-7	CASTIQGAAGEQYF